The 32 T cell receptor beta chains in this list originate from one sample, sequenced in a study of PD-L1 blockade in urothelial cancer. TCRdb's table, derived via immunoSEQ multiplex PCR, lists solely in-frame clones and lacks some. The table lists around 100,000 clones, approximately 86% of them singletons, with roughly 2.3% in the top ten. Material: PBMCs, obtained around atezolizumab (anti-PD-L1) treatment. Every receptor here comes from a man between 45 and 60 years old with urothelial cancer.

The rearrangement joins TRBV19 to TRBJ2-7; 11 bases align to TRBD2. J was trimmed by 6 bases and V by 7 bases; bases with no gene match: 14. The CDR3 runs to 16 residues. CDR1 is LNHDA and CDR2 is SQIVND in the germline V gene (reference sequence). The DNA for the CDR3 is TGTGCCAGTAAAGAGACTAGCGGGACCCAGGGGGGCGAGCAGTACTTC. Translating it yields CASKETSGTQGGEQYF. Full variable domain (remainder filled in from reference TRBV19 and TRBJ2-7): DGGITQSPKYLFRKEGQNVTLSCEQNLNHDAMYWYRQDPGQGLRLIYYSQIVNDFQKGDIAEGYSVSREKKESFPLTVTSAQKNPTAFYLCASKETSGTQGGEQYFGPGTRLTVT.

V gene TRBV28 combines with J gene TRBJ1-5, with D unresolved. V lost 3 bases and J lost 1, with 13 bases in between. Germline CDR1 reads MDHEN; CDR2 reads SYDVKM. This CDR3 region has 16 residues. The CDR3 sequence is CASSFGSGGSNQPQHF. The CDR3 DNA is TGTGCCAGCAGTTTCGGGTCGGGCGGGAGCAATCAGCCCCAGCATTTT.

The J gene is TRBJ2-1, the V gene TRBV2, with a weak D call TRBD2 (6 bases). The germline V gene encodes CDR1 SNHLY and CDR2 FYNNEI. V was pared by 4 bases and J by 4 bases, with 17 bases between. The CDR3 is made up of 16 amino acids. The CDR3 DNA is TGTGCCAGCAGTGTGCAAAGGCGGAGGGCATACAATGAGCAGTTCTTC. Amino acid sequence: CASSVQRRRAYNEQFF.

The rearrangement links TRBV18 to TRBJ2-7, with 7 bases identical to TRBD1. After removal of 3 bases from V and 3 bases from J, the junction contained 5 bases not matched to a gene. The CDR3 loop spans 14 amino acids. Per the germline V gene, CDR1 is KGHSH and CDR2 is LQKENI. The chain's CDR3 is CASSPLGQDYEQYF. In nucleotides, the CDR3 is TGTGCCAGCTCACCCTTAGGACAGGACTACGAGCAGTACTTC.

The V gene is TRBV7-9, the J gene TRBJ1-1, with TRBD1 matching 8 bases. J was trimmed by 6 bases and V by 6 bases; bases with no gene match: 3. The CDR3 consists of 12 residues. Per germline, CDR1 SEHNR and CDR2 FQNEAQ (reference sequence). In DNA form, the CDR3 reads TGTGCCAGCAGGCCACAGGGGGCTGAAGCTTTCTTT. The encoded protein is CASRPQGAEAFF.

The chain is built from TRBV9 and TRBJ2-6, with 11 bases identical to TRBD2. Looked up from germline, CDR1 is SGDLS and CDR2 is YYNGEE. The CDR3 is made up of 17 amino acids. The junction had 6 bases not matched to a gene; V was cut back by 7 bases and J by 0 bases. The CDR3 reads CASARLAGYSGANVLTF. Written as DNA, the CDR3 is TGTGCCAGCGCTCGACTAGCGGGGTACTCTGGGGCCAACGTCCTGACTTTC.

This clone was detected a few times. The chain links TRBV5-4 to TRBJ2-2; D remains ambiguous. The CDR3 is 14 amino acids. Trimming shortened V by 1 base and J by 1 base, and 5 bases separated the two germline ends. Germline V gene lookup returns CDR1 SGHNT and CDR2 YYREEE (reference sequence). The CDR3 spells CASSLPGNTGELFF. In DNA form, the CDR3 reads TGTGCCAGCAGCTTGCCAGGGAACACCGGGGAGCTGTTTTTT.

V gene TRBV11-2 combines with J gene TRBJ2-7, with TRBD2 matching over 11 bases. The junction had 7 bases not matched to a gene; V was cut back by 1 base and J by 2 bases. The CDR3 has 17 amino acids. Looked up from germline, CDR1 is SGHAT and CDR2 is FQNNGV. The CDR3 loop reads CASSLVATSGITYEQYF. The CDR3 bases are TGTGCCAGCAGCTTAGTCGCGACTAGCGGGATCACCTACGAGCAGTACTTC.

This clone was recorded a few times. The V and J genes are TRBV5-4 and TRBJ2-7, with D possibly TRBD1 on 5 matching bases. Germline V gives CDR1 SGHNT, CDR2 YYREEE (reference sequence). The CDR3 consists of 16 residues. V lost 0 bases to trimming and J lost 3 bases, with 16 bases between them. The CDR3 region has the DNA TGTGCCAGCAGCTTGGCCCCAGTCGGCCAGGGCTACGAGCAGTACTTC. Translating gives CASSLAPVGQGYEQYF.

The chain links TRBV9 to TRBJ1-2, with 7 bases aligning to TRBD1. Germline assignment: CDR1 SGDLS and CDR2 YYNGEE. V trimming: 4 bases; J trimming: 2 bases; junction bases outside the gene matches: 11. The CDR3 contains 16 residues. CDR3 in DNA: TGTGCCAGCAGCCCAAAGACAGGGTCTGGCAACTATGGCTACACCTTC. It specifies CASSPKTGSGNYGYTF. The variable domain in full, completed from reference TRBV9 and TRBJ1-2, reads DSGVTQTPKHLITATGQRVTLRCSPRSGDLSVYWYQQSLDQGLQFLIQYYNGEERAKGNILERFSAQQFPDLHSELNLSSLELGDSALYFCASSPKTGSGNYGYTFGSGTRLTVV.

This rearrangement joins TRBV28 to TRBJ2-7, with 14 bases aligning to TRBD2. The CDR3 loop spans 14 amino acids. The V gene's germline CDR1 is MDHEN and CDR2 SYDVKM. The junction had 7 bases not matched to a gene; V was cut back by 5 bases and J by 10 bases. CDR3 region: CASSKTSGRALQYF. The CDR3 DNA reads TGTGCCAGCAGTAAGACTAGCGGGAGGGCCCTCCAGTACTTC.

The rearrangement joins TRBV2 to TRBJ2-7; 16 nucleotides line up with TRBD2. After removal of 5 bases from V and 5 bases from J, the junction contained 6 bases not matched to a gene. The V gene's germline CDR1 is SNHLY and CDR2 FYNNEI. The length of the CDR3 is 16 residues. The CDR3 nucleotides are TGTGCCAGCAGTCAGGGACTAGCGGGAGGGCCCCACGAGCAGTACTTC. Translating gives CASSQGLAGGPHEQYF.

The J gene is TRBJ2-7, the V gene TRBV6-6, with 8 bases fitting TRBD2. V lost 6 bases, J lost 1 base, and 8 bases stayed unmatched. CDR3 size: 15 residues. Germline V gene sequence: CDR1 MNHNY, CDR2 SVGAGI (reference sequence). This CDR3 is CASRAVERGSYEQYF. Written as DNA, the CDR3 is TGTGCCAGCAGAGCTGTGGAGCGGGGGTCCTACGAGCAGTACTTC.

V gene TRBV2 combines with J gene TRBJ2-1; 11 nucleotides agree with TRBD2. The V and J ends lost 9 bases and 6 bases, in that order; junction bases with no gene match: 22. The CDR3 contains 19 residues. Germline CDR1 reads SNHLY; CDR2 reads FYNNEI. The CDR3 coding sequence is TGTGCCAGTGAACTTAGCGGGAGGGCCCTTGCGAGGTGGGGCAATGAGCAGTTCTTC. Its protein is CASELSGRALARWGNEQFF.

The rearrangement uses TRBV9 and TRBJ2-2; 10 bases align to TRBD2. Germline CDR1 SGDLS, CDR2 YYNGEE. This CDR3 has 19 amino acids. Unmatched junction bases numbered 11, after V lost 0 bases and J lost 3 bases. The DNA of the CDR3 is TGTGCCAGCAGCGTAGAGTGGCTAGCGGGAGAGCGGTACACCGGGGAGCTGTTTTTT. This sequence encodes CASSVEWLAGERYTGELFF.

This chain uses TRBV27 with TRBJ1-1; the D gene is possibly TRBD1 (5 bases). CDR1 is MNHEY, CDR2 SMNVEV, per germline (reference sequence). V shed 2 bases and J shed 4 bases, with 20 bases lying between them. This CDR3 is built from 17 residues. CDR3 residues: CASSLVLGAGGGTEAFF. CDR3 coding DNA: TGTGCCAGCAGTTTAGTATTAGGGGCGGGGGGTGGCACTGAAGCTTTCTTT.

This clone was picked up one time. The J gene is TRBJ1-1, the V gene TRBV18, with D maybe TRBD1 (6 bases). The CDR3 runs 18 residues. Trimming cost V 1 base and J 4 bases, with 22 bases left between them. Germline V CDR1 and CDR2: KGHSH, LQKENI. The CDR3 sequence is CASSPQLDRTTGLTEAFF. Here the CDR3 DNA reads TGTGCCAGCTCACCACAATTGGACAGAACCACCGGCCTCACTGAAGCTTTCTTT.

The V call is TRBV7-2, the J call TRBJ2-7; D uncertain. Germline V gene data show CDR1 as SGHTA and CDR2 as FQGNSA. The CDR3 extends over 14 amino acids. V was shortened by 1 base and J by 5 bases, with 12 bases between the two germline ends. The CDR3 DNA reads as TGTGCCAGCAGCTTAGGTGTGAACCAGAACGAGCAGTACTTC. Amino acids: CASSLGVNQNEQYF.

This clone came up a few times. This rearrangement joins TRBV9 to TRBJ2-2; possibly TRBD2 for D (5 bases). Germline lookup yields CDR1 SGDLS and CDR2 YYNGEE. CDR3 length equals 15 residues. V was shortened by 0 bases and J by 5 bases, with 11 bases between the two germline ends. The DNA of the CDR3 is TGTGCCAGCAGCGTAGCCCAGAGGGTTACCGGGGAGCTGTTTTTT. Protein sequence: CASSVAQRVTGELFF. Based on the CDR3 plus reference TRBV9 and TRBJ2-2, the full variable domain is DSGVTQTPKHLITATGQRVTLRCSPRSGDLSVYWYQQSLDQGLQFLIQYYNGEERAKGNILERFSAQQFPDLHSELNLSSLELGDSALYFCASSVAQRVTGELFFGEGSRLTVL.

The rearrangement joins TRBV5-4 to TRBJ1-6; the D is unclear. CDR3 length equals 14 residues. CDR1 and CDR2 from the germline V gene are SGHNT and YYREEE (reference sequence). V lost 2 bases to trimming and J lost 7 bases, with 10 bases between them. CDR3 sequence (DNA): TGTGCCAGCAGCTTCAATAGCGGGAATTCACCCCTCCACTTT. Its translation: CASSFNSGNSPLHF.

This chain connects TRBV5-4 to TRBJ2-1; weak D call: TRBD2 (6 bases). Germline CDR1 and CDR2: SGHNT and YYREEE (reference sequence). V was cut by 2 bases and J by 4 bases, with 13 bases left in between. CDR3 length equals 15 residues. The CDR3 sequence: CASSFRLEIYNEQFF. The CDR3 DNA follows: TGTGCCAGCAGCTTTCGACTAGAAATTTACAATGAGCAGTTCTTC. Full variable domain (outside the CDR3, taken from reference TRBV5-4 and TRBJ2-1): ETGVTQSPTHLIKTRGQQVTLRCSSQSGHNTVSWYQQALGQGPQFIFQYYREEENGRGNFPPRFSGLQFPNYSSELNVNALELDDSALYLCASSFRLEIYNEQFFGPGTRLTVL.

In this sample, this clone turned up a few times. CDR3 sequence reads: CASSLAQPQHF. For the CDR3, the DNA is TGTGCCAGCAGTTTGGCTCAGCCCCAGCATTTT. The gene calls are TRBV28 and TRBJ1-5, with no clear D. The CDR3 has 11 residues. Germline V gene sequence: CDR1 MDHEN, CDR2 SYDVKM. Trimming left V 3 bases short and J 6 bases short, with 3 bases between.

The rearrangement joins TRBV27 to TRBJ2-7; a weak D match, TRBD1 (6 bases). V lost 4 bases, J lost 0 bases, and 13 bases lay in between. CDR1 is MNHEY, CDR2 SMNVEV, per germline (reference sequence). CDR3 size: 15 residues. The CDR3 DNA follows: TGTGCCAGCAGTTCAAGGACAGCAAGCTCCTACGAGCAGTACTTC. The encoded protein is CASSSRTASSYEQYF.

This chain joins TRBV19 and TRBJ1-2, with D possibly being TRBD1 (6 bases). Germline assignment: CDR1 LNHDA and CDR2 SQIVND (reference sequence). The length of the CDR3 is 13 residues. Trimming removed 3 bases at V and 4 bases at J, with 9 bases between. This CDR3 reads CASSIRGFYGYTF. The CDR3 DNA sequence: TGTGCCAGTAGTATCAGGGGATTCTATGGCTACACCTTC. The whole variable domain, filled in from reference TRBV19 and TRBJ1-2, reads DGGITQSPKYLFRKEGQNVTLSCEQNLNHDAMYWYRQDPGQGLRLIYYSQIVNDFQKGDIAEGYSVSREKKESFPLTVTSAQKNPTAFYLCASSIRGFYGYTFGSGTRLTVV.

V usage is TRBV7-2 and J usage is TRBJ2-7; weak D call: TRBD1 (6 bases). The CDR3 runs to 13 residues. Germline CDR1 and CDR2: SGHTA and FQGNSA. Trimming cost V 6 bases and J 6 bases, with 15 bases left between them. The CDR3: CASRYTGKGEQYF. CDR3 nucleotide sequence: TGTGCCAGCAGATACACAGGGAAAGGCGAGCAGTACTTC.

The J gene is TRBJ1-1, the V gene TRBV18; possible D gene TRBD1, 6 bases. Looked up from germline, CDR1 is KGHSH and CDR2 is LQKENI. There are 13 residues in the CDR3. The V and J ends lost 3 bases and 7 bases respectively, with 12 bases between them. CDR3 sequence: CASSPGQTIEAFF. As DNA, the CDR3 is TGTGCCAGCTCACCTGGACAGACAATTGAAGCTTTCTTT. The variable domain in full, completed from reference TRBV18 and TRBJ1-1, reads NAGVMQNPRHLVRRRGQEARLRCSPMKGHSHVYWYRQLPEEGLKFMVYLQKENIIDESGMPKERFSAEFPKEGPSILRIQQVVRGDSAAYFCASSPGQTIEAFFGQGTRLTVV.

The genes are TRBV7-3 and TRBJ2-2; TRBD2 matches 10 bases. The germline gives CDR1 SGHTA, CDR2 FQGTGA. The CDR3 contains 15 residues. J gave up 4 bases and V 5 bases, and 4 bases lay outside the gene matches. DNA of the CDR3: TGTGCCAGCAGCCCAAGCGGGAGGGCCACCGGGGAGCTGTTTTTT. This translates into CASSPSGRATGELFF. Supplemented by reference TRBV7-3 and TRBJ2-2, the full variable domain reads GAGVSQTPSNKVTEKGKYVELRCDPISGHTALYWYRQSLGQGPEFLIYFQGTGAADDSGLPNDRFFAVRPEGSVSTLKIQRTERGDSAVYLCASSPSGRATGELFFGEGSRLTVL.

The rearrangement links TRBV4-1 to TRBJ2-5; 9 bases align to TRBD2. There are 19 residues in the CDR3. The germline CDR1 and CDR2 sequences are MGHRA and YSYEKL. Trimming cost V 3 bases and J 5 bases; bases outside gene matches: 19. The CDR3 reads CASSHIPGGGSGSQETQYF. CDR3 in DNA: TGCGCCAGCAGCCACATACCCGGGGGGGGTAGCGGGAGTCAGGAGACCCAGTACTTC.

The J gene is TRBJ1-5, the V gene TRBV6-1; the D is unclear. The CDR3 runs 15 residues. Germline assignment: CDR1 MNHNS and CDR2 SASEGT. Trimming pared 1 base from V and 0 bases from J, leaving 7 bases between. The CDR3 is CASSEGQHSNQPQHF. CDR3 DNA sequence: TGTGCCAGCAGTGAAGGGCAACATAGCAATCAGCCCCAGCATTTT.

V usage is TRBV7-2 and J usage is TRBJ1-1, with D possibly TRBD1 on 5 matching bases. This CDR3 is 13 amino acids long. The germline gives CDR1 SGHTA, CDR2 FQGNSA. Trimming cost V 6 bases and J 11 bases, with 19 bases left between them. This chain's CDR3 is CASRRGTEGKAFF. The DNA of the CDR3 is TGTGCCAGCAGACGCGGGACCGAAGGGAAGGCTTTCTTT.

The chain recombines TRBV7-9 with TRBJ1-1; no definite D call. V was shortened by 4 bases and J by 0 bases, with 18 bases between the two germline ends. Germline V gene data show CDR1 as SEHNR and CDR2 as FQNEAQ (reference sequence). There are 17 residues in the CDR3. CDR3 sequence: CASSSYKNPLLNTEAFF. Written as DNA, the CDR3 is TGTGCCAGCAGCTCGTATAAGAACCCTCTACTGAACACTGAAGCTTTCTTT.

This clone turned up a few times. V gene TRBV10-2 combines with J gene TRBJ2-3, with 11 bases aligning to TRBD2. Trimming took 9 bases from V and 6 from J; bases not matched to a gene: 11. This CDR3 comprises 15 residues. The V gene's germline CDR1 is WSHSY and CDR2 SAAADI. The DNA for the CDR3 is TGCGCCAGTACCCCGACTAGCGGGGCGATGGATACGCAGTATTTT. It is translated as CASTPTSGAMDTQYF.